The rows below give T cell receptor beta chains drawn from one sample of a study of blood T cells in healthy people across ages. A single record per CDR3 protein comes from TCRdb applying MiXCR to the 5' RACE reads. The sample carries some 1 million distinct CDR3 sequences, around 45% recorded once. Sequencing was performed on blood. The source is a woman aged 55-70 years in good health. CDR3s include the opening cysteine and the closing phenylalanine or tryptophan. Fields, in order: clone size, D gene, J gene, V gene, CDR3 protein, CDR3 DNA. The D gene is left open where the match is weak. Some rows have no size entry. The others give once, few or many, or a class for an expanded clone.

clone size: NA
D gene: TRBD2
J gene: TRBJ2-1
V gene: TRBV6-5
CDR3 protein: CASSYRTSGISSYNEQFF
CDR3 DNA: TGTGCCAGCAGTTACAGGACTAGCGGGATTAGCTCCTACAATGAGCAGTTCTTC

clone size: NA
D gene: NA
J gene: TRBJ1-2
V gene: TRBV6-6
CDR3 protein: CASRQDFYGYTF
CDR3 DNA: TGTGCCAGCAGACAGGACTTCTATGGCTACACCTTC

clone size: few
D gene: TRBD1
J gene: TRBJ2-5
V gene: TRBV20-1
CDR3 protein: CSARRGTGIFKQYF
CDR3 DNA: TGCAGTGCTAGGCGAGGGACAGGGATCTTCAAGCAGTACTTC

clone size: NA
D gene: NA
J gene: TRBJ2-4
V gene: TRBV7-9
CDR3 protein: CASSFAGTKNIQYF
CDR3 DNA: TGTGCCAGCAGCTTCGCGGGAACCAAAAACATTCAGTACTTC

clone size: NA
D gene: NA
J gene: TRBJ2-7
V gene: TRBV7-2
CDR3 protein: CASSEMQGLSEQYF
CDR3 DNA: TGTGCCAGCAGCGAGATGCAGGGGCTAAGTGAGCAGTACTTC

clone size: NA
D gene: NA
J gene: TRBJ2-3
V gene: TRBV29-1
CDR3 protein: CSVCRDTDTQYF
CDR3 DNA: TGCAGCGTTTGCAGGGACACAGATACGCAGTATTTT

clone size: few
D gene: TRBD2
J gene: TRBJ2-1
V gene: TRBV7-2
CDR3 protein: CASSPGGTANNEQFF
CDR3 DNA: TGTGCCAGCAGCCCCGGGGGGACGGCAAACAATGAGCAGTTCTTC

clone size: NA
D gene: TRBD2
J gene: TRBJ2-1
V gene: TRBV7-2
CDR3 protein: CASSPPAGGGPGNEQFF
CDR3 DNA: TGTGCCAGCAGCCCACCCGCGGGGGGAGGGCCGGGAAATGAGCAGTTCTTC

clone size: NA
D gene: TRBD2
J gene: TRBJ2-1
V gene: TRBV2
CDR3 protein: CADRGLAGGHTYNEQFF
CDR3 DNA: TGTGCCGACCGGGGACTAGCGGGGGGCCACACCTACAATGAGCAGTTCTTC

clone size: few
D gene: NA
J gene: TRBJ2-7
V gene: TRBV12-3/TRBV12-4
CDR3 protein: CASSLREAQYF
CDR3 DNA: TGTGCCAGCAGTCTCAGGGAGGCGCAGTACTTC

clone size: NA
D gene: NA
J gene: TRBJ2-7
V gene: TRBV27
CDR3 protein: CASSSMAPYEQYF
CDR3 DNA: TGTGCCAGCAGTAGTATGGCACCCTACGAGCAGTACTTC

clone size: NA
D gene: TRBD1
J gene: TRBJ1-6
V gene: TRBV6-1
CDR3 protein: CASRGQGFDSPLHF
CDR3 DNA: TGTGCCAGCAGAGGACAGGGATTTGATTCACCCCTCCACTTT

clone size: NA
D gene: TRBD2
J gene: TRBJ2-5
V gene: TRBV3-1
CDR3 protein: CASSQGVRGGKQETQYF
CDR3 DNA: TGTGCCAGCAGCCAAGGGGTGCGGGGGGGAAAACAAGAGACCCAGTACTTC

clone size: NA
D gene: NA
J gene: TRBJ2-3
V gene: TRBV5-1
CDR3 protein: CASSKGTDTQYF
CDR3 DNA: TGCGCCAGCAGCAAGGGCACAGATACGCAGTATTTT

clone size: NA
D gene: NA
J gene: TRBJ2-7
V gene: TRBV29-1
CDR3 protein: CSVEGGSGGSYEQYF
CDR3 DNA: TGCAGCGTTGAAGGGGGCAGCGGAGGGTCCTACGAGCAGTACTTC

clone size: NA
D gene: NA
J gene: TRBJ1-1
V gene: TRBV5-1
CDR3 protein: CASSLGAWQTLMNTEAFF
CDR3 DNA: TGCGCCAGCAGCTTGGGAGCATGGCAGACTCTCATGAACACTGAAGCTTTCTTT

clone size: NA
D gene: NA
J gene: TRBJ2-7
V gene: TRBV11-2
CDR3 protein: CASSHRSSGRDEQYF
CDR3 DNA: TGTGCCAGCAGCCACCGATCGAGCGGGCGGGACGAGCAGTACTTC

clone size: few
D gene: NA
J gene: TRBJ1-5
V gene: TRBV15
CDR3 protein: CATSRDRLNQPQHF
CDR3 DNA: TGTGCCACCAGCAGAGACAGACTCAATCAGCCCCAGCATTTT

clone size: few
D gene: NA
J gene: TRBJ2-3
V gene: TRBV7-8
CDR3 protein: CASETGYSTDTQYF
CDR3 DNA: TGTGCCAGCGAGACAGGATATAGCACAGATACGCAGTATTTT

clone size: few
D gene: NA
J gene: TRBJ1-4
V gene: TRBV20-1
CDR3 protein: CSARPLGTPNNEKLFF
CDR3 DNA: TGCAGTGCTAGACCCCTAGGGACTCCTAATAATGAAAAACTGTTTTTT

clone size: many
D gene: NA
J gene: TRBJ2-5
V gene: TRBV12-3/TRBV12-4
CDR3 protein: CASKGSETQYF
CDR3 DNA: TGTGCCAGCAAGGGATCGGAGACCCAGTACTTC

clone size: NA
D gene: NA
J gene: TRBJ2-5
V gene: TRBV4-1
CDR3 protein: CAGSQVTVKETQYF
CDR3 DNA: TGCGCCGGCAGCCAAGTGACAGTCAAAGAGACCCAGTACTTC

clone size: NA
D gene: TRBD1
J gene: TRBJ2-3
V gene: TRBV6-5
CDR3 protein: CASSYWTGGDTDTQYF
CDR3 DNA: TGTGCCAGCAGTTACTGGACAGGGGGCGACACAGATACGCAGTATTTT

clone size: few
D gene: TRBD2
J gene: TRBJ2-1
V gene: TRBV28
CDR3 protein: CASSLGTSGSNAYNEQFF
CDR3 DNA: TGTGCCAGCAGCCTAGGGACTAGCGGGAGTAATGCCTACAATGAGCAGTTCTTC

clone size: once
D gene: NA
J gene: TRBJ2-1
V gene: TRBV13
CDR3 protein: CASSRPGADNEQFF
CDR3 DNA: TGTGCCAGCAGCCGCCCAGGAGCGGACAATGAGCAGTTCTTC